Reported below is one T cell receptor (beta chain). Antigen: not known. The data originate from a study of T cells in localized non-small cell lung cancer. Study outcomes and limitations: Only one tumor region went through sequencing, so heterogeneity may still be there. Among the top 100 tumor clones, a median approximately 60 appeared in adjacent lung. Uninvolved adjacent lung had more T cell clonality than any other tissue, topping tumor. Longer overall survival associated with higher blood T cell density; shorter survival with higher adjacent-lung clonality.

The CDR3 loop spans 14 amino acids. Germline CDR1 and CDR2: SGHTA and FQGNSA. Trimming stripped 4 bases from V and 0 bases from J, with 7 bases between. TCRdb's copy holds only in-frame clones and misses some; the assay was immunoSEQ multiplex PCR. The table has about 34,000 clones, roughly 94% seen once; the top ten hold 0.73%. Sample: peripheral blood, taken before any cancer treatment. The gene calls are TRBV7-2 and TRBJ1-5; D may be TRBD1 (5 bases). The TCR originated in a woman aged 40 to 75 with stage I lung adenocarcinoma. The CDR3 loop reads CASSSRVSNQPQHF. CDR3 sequence (DNA): TGTGCCAGCAGCTCCAGGGTTAGCAATCAGCCCCAGCATTTT.